These 24 T cell receptor beta chains share one sample of origin, sequenced in a study of shared clonotypes between healthy human individuals. Sequencing used immunoSEQ multiplex PCR; TCRdb keeps in-frame clones, though not all of them. The table records over a million clones, about 84% of them present only once. The sample was memory CD4+ T cells from PBMCs. Regarding subset: CD45RA-negative fraction. The receptors here all came from a young man in good health. Some clones in this sample may be carry-over from other donors' samples.

This clone was recorded only once. This chain connects TRBV28 to TRBJ2-5; 7 nucleotides line up with TRBD1. The DNA end favors TRBJ2-7, so the J call may be wrong. Germline loops: CDR1 MDHEN, CDR2 SYDVKM. The length of the CDR3 is 13 residues. CDR3 loop: CASSTGTVNEQYF. CDR3 DNA: TGTGCCAGCAGTACCGGGACAGTAAACGAGCAGTACTTC.

This clone was detected a few times. The chain's CDR3 is CASSSGGVGEQFF. CDR3 DNA sequence: TGTGCCAGCAGTTCGGGGGGAGTAGGTGAGCAGTTCTTC. V is TRBV28 and J is TRBJ2-1, with 7 bases lining up with TRBD2. The germline CDR1 and CDR2 sequences are MDHEN and SYDVKM. This CDR3 spans 13 amino acids. V was pared by 4 bases and J by 9 bases, with 6 bases of the junction left unmatched.

V usage is TRBV21-1 and J usage is TRBJ2-7; TRBD1, the table's D call, was not compared with the DNA. TRBV21-1 is a documented pseudogene. The length of the CDR3 is 15 residues. CDR3: CASSKAWDRCYEQYF. For the CDR3, the DNA is TGTGCCAGCAGCAAAGCCTGGGACAGGTGTTACGAGCAGTACTTC.

With respect to this clone: Different DNA sequences within this sample yield the same CDR3. The V and J genes are TRBV28 and TRBJ2-7; the D is unclear. Germline CDR1 MDHEN, CDR2 SYDVKM. The germline V and J ends were trimmed by 2 bases and 5 bases, with 7 bases remaining between them. The CDR3 contains 12 residues. CDR3 protein: CASSLVGDEQYF. The CDR3 nucleotides are TGTGCCAGCAGTTTAGTTGGGGACGAGCAGTACTTC.

The chain couples TRBV5-4 to TRBJ2-6, with TRBD2 as a possible D gene (6 bases). CDR3 length: 15 residues. CDR1 and CDR2 from the germline V gene are SGHNT and YYREEE (reference sequence). The V end lost 6 bases, the J end lost 0 bases, and 10 bases lay between the germline ends. The CDR3 DNA is TGTGCCAGCAACCTGGGGGGCTCTGGGGCCAACGTCCTGACTTTC. Translating it yields CASNLGGSGANVLTF.

The rearrangement links TRBV30 to TRBJ2-1; 9 nucleotides align to TRBD2. V dropped 3 bases and J dropped 7; count of bases not matched to a gene: 4. The CDR3 loop spans 13 amino acids. The germline gives CDR1 GTSNPN, CDR2 SVGIG (reference sequence). The CDR3 protein is CAWRIAGVNEQFF. CDR3 coding DNA: TGTGCCTGGAGGATAGCGGGAGTTAATGAGCAGTTCTTC.

A remark on this clone: Within the sample, other DNA sequences also encode this same CDR3. The chain uses TRBV5-1 and TRBJ1-5, with a possible D match to TRBD1 (5 bases). This CDR3 contains 14 residues. The V end lost 4 bases, the J end lost 4 bases, and 12 bases lay between the germline ends. The V gene's germline CDR1 is SGHRS and CDR2 YFSETQ. CDR3 region: CASSPDGGNQPQHF. CDR3 bases: TGCGCCAGCAGCCCGGATGGGGGGAATCAGCCCCAGCATTTT.

V gene TRBV7-2 combines with J gene TRBJ2-5, with 8 bases matching TRBD2. Germline V gene data show CDR1 as SGHTA and CDR2 as FQGNSA. V dropped 5 bases and J dropped 6; count of bases not matched to a gene: 5. The CDR3 consists of 13 residues. This CDR3 is CASSPGGQQTQYF. CDR3 nucleotide sequence: TGTGCCAGCAGCCCGGGGGGGCAGCAGACCCAGTACTTC.

The CDR3 DNA follows: TGTGCCAGCAGCCGACCTAGGAATGAGCAGTTCTTC. It encodes CASSRPRNEQFF. The J gene is TRBJ2-1, the V gene TRBV7-2; no clear D gene. This CDR3 has 12 amino acids. CDR1 and CDR2 (germline): SGHTA, FQGNSA. The V end lost 5 bases, the J end lost 7 bases, and 9 bases lay between the germline ends.

The V and J genes are TRBV7-9 and TRBJ2-3; D is unclear. Germline assignment: CDR1 SEHNR and CDR2 FQNEAQ (reference sequence). This CDR3 region has 12 residues. With 5 bases removed from V and 6 bases from J, the gap between germline ends came to 9 bases. The CDR3 region is CASSPEGDTQYF. The CDR3 DNA follows: TGTGCCAGCAGCCCAGAAGGGGATACGCAGTATTTT.

This clone was picked up one time. The chain employs TRBV6-5 and TRBJ2-1, with 9 bases aligning to TRBD2. CDR3 size: 15 residues. Germline V gives CDR1 MNHEY, CDR2 SVGAGI. Trimming cost V 8 bases and J 6 bases; bases outside gene matches: 11. CDR3: CASASRLAGLNEQFF. The CDR3 DNA sequence: TGTGCCAGCGCTAGTCGGCTAGCGGGACTCAATGAGCAGTTCTTC.

This clone was seen only once. The chain recombines TRBV7-3 with TRBJ2-1; D is unclear. The CDR3 sequence is 17 residues long. The V gene lost 4 bases and the J gene lost 7 bases, with 23 bases spanning the gap. CDR1 and CDR2 from the germline V gene are SGHTA and FQGTGA. Here the CDR3 reads CASSSQSFGPQGNEQFF. The CDR3 DNA follows: TGTGCCAGCAGCTCACAATCATTCGGACCCCAAGGGAATGAGCAGTTCTTC.

V and J are TRBV6-4 and TRBJ1-2; 8 nucleotides line up with TRBD1. Germline V gene sequence: CDR1 MRHNA, CDR2 SNTAGT. J gave up 0 bases and V 4 bases, and 7 bases lay outside the gene matches. The CDR3 is made up of 16 amino acids. The CDR3 DNA is TGTGCCAGCAGTGTCCTAAGACAGGGGTCTAACTATGGCTACACCTTC. Its protein product is CASSVLRQGSNYGYTF.

V gene TRBV18 combines with J gene TRBJ1-2; 12 bases line up with TRBD1. Losses at the gene ends were 4 bases for V and 12 bases for J; bases not matched to a gene: 9. The CDR3 is 14 residues long. CDR1 is KGHSH and CDR2 is LQKENI in the germline V gene. In DNA form, the CDR3 reads TGTGCCAGCTCACAAACCGGGACAGGGGGCGGCAACACCTTC. Translating it yields CASSQTGTGGGNTF.

In its sample, this clone was seen a few times. Different DNA sequences within this sample yield the same CDR3. The chain carries TRBV7-9 and TRBJ1-3; D not resolved. CDR1 is SEHNR and CDR2 is FQNEAQ in the germline V gene (reference sequence). V lost 5 bases, J lost 0 bases, and 2 bases lay in between. CDR3 size: 12 residues. The CDR3 reads CASSPSGNTIYF. The DNA for the CDR3 is TGTGCCAGCAGCCCCTCTGGAAACACCATATATTTT.

J is TRBJ1-2 and V is TRBV6-5; D possibly corresponds to TRBD1 (5 bases). Germline lookup yields CDR1 MNHEY and CDR2 SVGAGI. The CDR3 is made up of 15 amino acids. Between the trimmed V and J ends, which lost 6 bases and 4 bases, there was a span of 18 bases. The CDR3 region has the DNA TGTGCCAGCAGCCCGCCCAATAGACAGCGCTATGGCTACACCTTC. Encoded protein: CASSPPNRQRYGYTF.

The V call is TRBV5-1, the J call TRBJ1-1, with D tentatively TRBD1 (5 bases). The germline V gene encodes CDR1 SGHRS and CDR2 YFSETQ. This CDR3 spans 15 amino acids. V lost 6 bases to trimming and J lost 1 base, with 16 bases between them. The CDR3 is CASTLQMGPNTEAFF. CDR3 coding DNA: TGCGCCAGCACCCTGCAAATGGGGCCGAACACTGAAGCTTTCTTT.

This sequence joins TRBV7-9 and TRBJ2-3; D ambiguous. CDR3 length: 15 amino acids. Germline-derived CDR1 and CDR2 are SEHNR and FQNEAQ (reference sequence). The V gene lost 5 bases and the J gene lost 0 bases, with 12 bases spanning the gap. The CDR3 sequence is CASSQAGTSTDTQYF. The CDR3 region has the DNA TGTGCCAGCAGCCAGGCTGGAACTAGCACAGATACGCAGTATTTT.

This clone has only a few counts. Other DNA sequences in this specimen translate into the identical CDR3. The genes are TRBV11-2 and TRBJ1-1; D gene uncertain. The germline CDR1 and CDR2 sequences are SGHAT and FQNNGV. The CDR3 is made up of 13 amino acids. Trimming took off 2 bases at V and 0 bases at J, with 4 bases between the two ends. CDR3: CASSLNLNTEAFF. In DNA, the CDR3 is TGTGCCAGCAGCTTAAACTTGAACACTGAAGCTTTCTTT. Full variable domain (missing parts from reference TRBV11-2 and TRBJ1-1): EAGVAQSPRYKIIEKRQSVAFWCNPISGHATLYWYQQILGQGPKLLIQFQNNGVVDDSQLPKDRFSAERLKGVDSTLKIQPAKLEDSAVYLCASSLNLNTEAFFGQGTRLTVV.

The V gene is TRBV28, the J gene TRBJ2-3; 7 bases are shared with TRBD1. Germline CDR1 reads MDHEN; CDR2 reads SYDVKM. The CDR3 contains 15 residues. After removal of 5 bases from V and 2 bases from J, the junction contained 7 bases not matched to a gene. This CDR3 reads CASSRQGAPTDTQYF. DNA of the CDR3: TGTGCCAGCAGTCGACAGGGTGCCCCCACAGATACGCAGTATTTT.

The J gene is TRBJ1-4, the V gene TRBV7-2, with a weak D call TRBD1 (5 bases). The V gene lost 3 bases and the J gene lost 5 bases, with 13 bases spanning the gap. The germline CDR1 and CDR2 sequences are SGHTA and FQGNSA. The CDR3 length is 15 residues. The CDR3 is CASSFIRASNEKLFF. The CDR3 DNA reads TGTGCCAGCAGCTTCATCAGGGCGTCAAATGAAAAACTGTTTTTT.

This clone was observed a few times. The chain joins TRBV6-6 to TRBJ2-5, with D possibly matching TRBD1 (5 bases). Germline CDR1 MNHNY, CDR2 SVGAGI (reference sequence). This CDR3 region has 15 residues. Trimming pared 0 bases from V and 7 bases from J, leaving 15 bases between. CDR3 sequence: CASSYSAASQGTQYF. CDR3 sequence (DNA): TGTGCCAGCAGTTACTCGGCGGCATCCCAGGGGACCCAGTACTTC.

The chain carries TRBV13 and TRBJ2-5; D is unclear. CDR3 length: 13 amino acids. Trimming removed 3 bases at V and 5 bases at J, with 10 bases between. Germline lookup yields CDR1 PRHDT and CDR2 FYEKMQ (reference sequence). The CDR3: CASSFMASETQYF. The CDR3 DNA reads TGTGCCAGCAGCTTTATGGCTAGTGAGACCCAGTACTTC.

The chain employs TRBV4-2 and TRBJ2-5, with D perhaps given as TRBD1 or TRBD2 (5 bases each). Germline V gives CDR1 LGHNA, CDR2 YNFKEQ. The length of the CDR3 is 14 residues. Trimming took off 0 bases at V and 5 bases at J, with 10 bases between the two ends. The CDR3 sequence is CASSQDYRDETQYF. CDR3 sequence (DNA): TGTGCCAGCAGCCAAGATTATCGGGACGAGACCCAGTACTTC.